This TCR beta chain was sequenced for a study of T cells in Graves' hyperthyroidism and ophthalmopathy. Study at large: Specimen type is peripheral blood, collected at initial diagnosis prior to any treatment. Study-wide results and limits: Separating ophthalmopathy from stable hyperthyroidism was achieved by a 13 V-J model.

V was trimmed by 2 bases and J by 8 bases, leaving 12 bases between them. The CDR3 totals 13 residues. The germline V gene encodes CDR1 MNHNY and CDR2 SVGAGI (reference sequence). Disease duration was under 3 months in the ophthalmopathy patients, who also had a Clinical Activity Score of at least 3 and a NOSPECS grade of at least 4. PBMCs were sourced from approximately 10 ml fresh peripheral blood. TCR beta CDR3 sequences were amplified from RNA transcripts. Using the HTBI primer set, a first-round RT-PCR was run on the TCR CDR3. TCRdb used MiXCR to reprocess the multiplex PCR reads, holding one entry per CDR3 protein. The data hold around 500,000 distinct CDR3 sequences, with approximately 22% observed a single time. Details on this clonotype: Its antigen is not known.

The chain joins TRBV6-6 to TRBJ1-2, with a weak D call TRBD1 (5 bases). The specimen sequenced was blood. The source of this sequence is a woman aged 70-85 years with Graves' ophthalmopathy. The CDR3 loop reads CASSYPGREGYTF. The CDR3 DNA sequence: TGTGCCAGCAGTTACCCAGGGAGAGAGGGCTACACCTTC.